This T cell receptor beta chain was recovered during a study of blood T cell repertoires in COVID-19. Study context: Sites in the United States, Italy and Spain provided acute and convalescent COVID-19 samples.

Authors' analysis steps: Nucleated cell number was recorded as an estimate derived from reference gene primer amplification. Libraries were prepared by immunoSEQ multiplex PCR; TCRdb keeps only in-frame clonotypes and omits some of them. From that table come the V and J calls and clone size; the DNA was used to work out D and trimming. The sample yields some 270,000 clones, around nine tenths seen once. The TCR was taken from a woman aged 55 to 70 who had recovered from COVID-19. Sequencing input: PBMCs or T cells enriched from blood (not recorded which).

CDR3 in amino acids: CASTQGASGANVLTF. The CDR3, as DNA: TGTGCCAGCACCCAGGGGGCCTCTGGGGCCAACGTCCTGACTTTC. The chain links TRBV28 to TRBJ2-6; 8 nucleotides align to TRBD1. Germline lookup yields CDR1 MDHEN and CDR2 SYDVKM. The CDR3 has 15 residues. Trimming at V came to 7 bases and at J to 0 bases, leaving 2 bases not matched to a gene.